This is a list of T cell receptor beta chains from one sample in a study of OX40 agonist ivuxolimab in advanced cancers. Sequencing was performed with immunoSEQ multiplex PCR; in TCRdb, only in-frame clones are kept and a portion is missing. Of over 75,000 clones in the sample, approximately 91% were seen once. The sample in question was CD4+ or CD8+ T cells sorted from blood, obtained in a trial of the OX40 agonist ivuxolimab. The receptors here all came from an adult with an advanced solid tumor such as melanoma, head and neck, liver or kidney cancer. CDR3s include the opening cysteine and the closing phenylalanine or tryptophan. The D gene is left open where the match is weak. Only some rows state a clone size, as once, few, many or a class for expanded clones.

clone size	V gene	J gene	D gene	CDR3 DNA	CDR3 protein
NA	TRBV27	TRBJ2-1	TRBD1	TGTGCCAGCGGAACGGACAGGTCCGGTTTCTCCTACAATGAGCAGTTCTTC	CASGTDRSGFSYNEQFF
NA	TRBV28	TRBJ2-7	TRBD1	TGTGCCAGCAGTTCAGACAGGGGGCGATCCTACGAGCAGTACTTC	CASSSDRGRSYEQYF
NA	TRBV19	TRBJ1-5	TRBD1	TGTGCCAGTAGTATACAGGGGGTGGGTCAGCCCCAGCATTTT	CASSIQGVGQPQHF
NA	TRBV18	TRBJ2-2	TRBD2	TGTGCCAGCTCACCACGGACTAGCGGGAACGGGGAGCTGTTTTTT	CASSPRTSGNGELFF
NA	TRBV6-1	TRBJ2-1	TRBD2	TGTGCCAGCCAGCCTCTAGCGGGAGGGTACAATGAGCAGTTCTTC	CASQPLAGGYNEQFF
NA	TRBV11-2	TRBJ2-5	TRBD1	TGTGCCAGCAGCAAGGGGGCTATGCGAGAGACCCAGTACTTC	CASSKGAMRETQYF
NA	TRBV11-2	TRBJ1-2	NA	TGTGCCAGCAGCTTAGGCCCCCCCAGGGCTGAAACCTTC	CASSLGPPRAETF
NA	TRBV7-3	TRBJ2-1	NA	TGTGCCAGCAGCTTAAGACACTATGAGGACAATGAGCAGTTCTTC	CASSLRHYEDNEQFF
once	TRBV10-3	TRBJ1-4	NA	TGTGCCATCAGCCCAATCGGGTCTGAAAAACTGTTTTTT	CAISPIGSEKLFF
NA	TRBV7-9	TRBJ2-7	NA	TGTGCCAGCAGTTTAACAGGGGGAAGTGTTGGCGGGAGGTCCGAGCAGTACTTC	CASSLTGGSVGGRSEQYF
NA	TRBV7-2	TRBJ2-2	TRBD2	TGTGCCAGCAGCTTAGCTCCTAGCGGGAACACCGGGGAGCTGTTTTTT	CASSLAPSGNTGELFF
NA	TRBV5-1	TRBJ2-7	TRBD2	TGCGCCAGCAGCCCTGGGACTAGCGGCGAGCAGTACTTC	CASSPGTSGEQYF
NA	TRBV20-1	TRBJ2-4	NA	TGCAGTGCTAGGGGTAACAGCATTCAGTACTTC	CSARGNSIQYF
few	TRBV7-2	TRBJ2-2	NA	TGTGCCAGCAGCCACCAGGGCGTAAAAAACACCGGGGAGCTGTTTTTT	CASSHQGVKNTGELFF
NA	TRBV18	TRBJ2-7	TRBD2	TGTGCCAGCTCACCAGCGGGAGGCGAGAACGAGCAGTACTTC	CASSPAGGENEQYF
NA	TRBV18	TRBJ1-4	NA	TGTGCCAGCTCAGAAGGGATTAATGAAAAACTGTTTTTT	CASSEGINEKLFF
NA	TRBV6-1	TRBJ2-7	NA	TGTGCCAGCAGTGAAGCGGGGGCCGCGCAGTACTTC	CASSEAGAAQYF
NA	TRBV5-1	TRBJ2-1	TRBD2	TGCGCCAGCAGCTGGGCTGGGACTAGCGGGAGCGATGAGCAGTTCTTC	CASSWAGTSGSDEQFF
NA	TRBV18	TRBJ1-1	TRBD1	TGTGCCAGCTCACCTGGACAGGGCTCGACTGAAGCTTTCTTT	CASSPGQGSTEAFF
NA	TRBV6-5	TRBJ1-5	NA	TGTGCCAGCAGTGGACAACAGAATCAGCCCCAGCATTTT	CASSGQQNQPQHF
NA	TRBV28	TRBJ2-1	TRBD1	TGTGCCACTCTTCCAGGACAGGGAGTAGCCGAGCAGTTCTTC	CATLPGQGVAEQFF
NA	TRBV6-6	TRBJ2-1	NA	TGTGCCAGCAAGAATACCCCTCGCGGTGAGCAGTTCTTC	CASKNTPRGEQFF
NA	TRBV7-9	TRBJ1-2	NA	TGTGCCAGCAGCGTGGACTCTAACTATGGCTACACCTTC	CASSVDSNYGYTF
NA	TRBV6-5	TRBJ1-5	NA	TGTGCCAGCAGTCTCAGGGGCCAGCAGCCCCAGCATTTT	CASSLRGQQPQHF
NA	TRBV19	TRBJ2-7	TRBD1	TGTGCCAGTAGTATCCGTAAGACAGGGACCACCTACGAGCAGTACTTC	CASSIRKTGTTYEQYF
once	TRBV18	TRBJ2-5	NA	TGTGCCAGCTCATGGGGCGGCCAAGAGACCCAGTACTTC	CASSWGGQETQYF
NA	TRBV5-1	TRBJ2-5	NA	TGCGCCAGCAGCCGTGACGCATCCCAAGAGACCCAGTACTTC	CASSRDASQETQYF
NA	TRBV6-1	TRBJ1-5	NA	TGTGCCAGCAGCGTGACGCAAAATCAGCCCCAGCATTTT	CASSVTQNQPQHF
NA	TRBV11-2	TRBJ2-1	NA	TGTGCCAGCAGCTTAACGGACTTCCCCTACAATGAGCAGTTCTTC	CASSLTDFPYNEQFF